This section outlines one T cell receptor (beta chain) sequence together with its context. Only in-frame clones appear in the TCRdb table, and some are missing; sequencing was by immunoSEQ multiplex PCR. This table has about 300,000 clones, over 85% appearing once. Germline V gene sequence: CDR1 SGHTA, CDR2 FQGNSA. The CDR3 has 15 amino acids. V lost 5 bases to trimming and J lost 2 bases; unmatched junction nucleotides: 6. Individuals aged roughly 18 to 95 years were recruited from 24 US areas. This sample was taken from a study of blood T cell repertoires in COVID-19. About the study: From the United States, Italy and Spain came samples of acute and convalescent COVID-19.

The specimen was PBMCs or T cells enriched from blood (not recorded which). The TCR was taken from a woman aged 50 to 65 who had been exposed to COVID-19. The V and J genes are TRBV7-2 and TRBJ2-7; 10 positions match TRBD2. CDR3 sequence (DNA): TGTGCCAGCAGCCCAACTAGCGGGACCACCTACGAGCAGTACTTC. This codes for CASSPTSGTTYEQYF.